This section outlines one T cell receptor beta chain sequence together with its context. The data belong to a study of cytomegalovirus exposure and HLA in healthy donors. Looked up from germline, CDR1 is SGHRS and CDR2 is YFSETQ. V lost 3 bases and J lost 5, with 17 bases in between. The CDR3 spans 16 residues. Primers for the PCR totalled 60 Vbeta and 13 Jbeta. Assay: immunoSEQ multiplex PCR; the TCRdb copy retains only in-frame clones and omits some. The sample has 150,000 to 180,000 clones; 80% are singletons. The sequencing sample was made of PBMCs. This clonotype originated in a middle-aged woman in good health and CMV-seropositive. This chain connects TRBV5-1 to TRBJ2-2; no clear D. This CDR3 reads CASSWLGRKATGELFF. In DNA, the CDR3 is TGCGCCAGCAGCTGGCTTGGCCGAAAAGCGACCGGGGAGCTGTTTTTT.